This T cell receptor (beta chain) was observed in a study of OX40 agonist ivuxolimab in advanced cancers. There are 14 residues in the CDR3. The germline gives CDR1 SGHRS, CDR2 YFSETQ. V was trimmed by 0 bases and J by 4 bases, leaving 10 bases between them. The table came from immunoSEQ multiplex PCR; TCRdb's copy has only in-frame clones and leaves some out. The sample lists roughly 43,000 clones, approximately 84% seen once, with about 32% in the top ten. This clone occurred a few times. This sequence was found in an adult with an advanced solid tumor such as melanoma, head and neck, liver or kidney cancer. The chain uses TRBV5-1 and TRBJ2-5; possibly TRBD1 for D (5 bases). Source: CD4+ or CD8+ T cells sorted from blood, taken in a trial of the OX40 agonist ivuxolimab. The CDR3 nucleotides are TGCGCCAGCAGCTTGGGCTCCACAGGAGAGACCCAGTACTTC. Translation gives CASSLGSTGETQYF.